Presented here are 32 T cell receptor beta chains from one specimen sequenced in a study of blood T cell repertoires in COVID-19. Measured with immunoSEQ multiplex PCR; TCRdb has only the in-frame clones, and not every one. In the table there are around 120,000 clones, 80% of which are singletons. The source material was peripheral blood. These receptors originate from a man aged 65 to 79 with acute or convalescent COVID-19.

This clone was seen once. V gene TRBV27 combines with J gene TRBJ1-5, with TRBD1 matching 9 bases. Trimming at V came to 5 bases and at J to 6 bases, leaving 11 bases not matched to a gene. Germline lookup yields CDR1 MNHEY and CDR2 SMNVEV (reference sequence). The CDR3 spans 16 residues. CDR3 in amino acids: CASSRTGTGRSQPQHF. The CDR3 DNA reads as TGTGCCAGCAGTCGTACCGGGACAGGGAGGAGTCAGCCCCAGCATTTT.

This chain joins TRBV29-1 and TRBJ1-1; weak D call: TRBD1 (5 bases). Germline CDR1 and CDR2: SQVTM and ANQGSEA. Trimming left V 6 bases short and J 6 bases short, with 17 bases between. This CDR3 is built from 13 residues. CDR3 in amino acids: CSVAGRPDAEAFF. The CDR3 DNA sequence: TGCAGCGTCGCGGGACGGCCCGACGCTGAAGCTTTCTTT.

This clone was counted only a few times. The CDR3 nucleotides are TGTGCCAGCAGCTTGGGGACAGCCTCCTACAATGAGCAGTTCTTC. It specifies CASSLGTASYNEQFF. This chain links TRBV7-2 with TRBJ2-1, with 7 positions matching TRBD1. Trimming at V came to 3 bases and at J to 0 bases, leaving 2 bases not matched to a gene. CDR1 and CDR2 (germline): SGHTA, FQGNSA. This CDR3 has 15 amino acids.

This rearrangement joins TRBV6-5 to TRBJ2-2; TRBD2 matches at 9 bases. This CDR3 contains 14 residues. V was clipped by 8 bases and J by 3 bases; unmatched bases: 4. The germline CDR1 and CDR2 sequences are MNHEY and SVGAGI. The CDR3 nucleotides read TGTGCCAGCGTTAGCGGGGGTGACACCGGGGAGCTGTTTTTT. Its protein product is CASVSGGDTGELFF.

This clone was picked up a small number of times. The gene calls are TRBV7-9 and TRBJ2-7, with D uncertain. V was cut by 1 base and J by 5 bases, with 9 bases left in between. Germline V lookup: CDR1 SEHNR, CDR2 FQNEAQ (reference sequence). This CDR3 contains 13 residues. CDR3 bases: TGTGCCAGCAGCTTAGTGGCTAGAGACGAGCAGTACTTC. Translation: CASSLVARDEQYF.

This sequence joins TRBV9 and TRBJ2-6; 9 bases agree with TRBD1. CDR1 SGDLS and CDR2 YYNGEE come from the germline V gene. The CDR3 is 18 residues long. V shed 4 bases and J 0 bases; nucleotides not matched to a gene: 8. The CDR3 DNA sequence: TGTGCCAGCAGCCCGAGACAGGGGGGGGCCTCTGGGGCCAACGTCCTGACTTTC. Amino acid sequence: CASSPRQGGASGANVLTF.

The V call is TRBV5-5, the J call TRBJ1-5; 11 nucleotides line up with TRBD1. V gave up 4 bases and J gave up 7 bases; unmatched junction bases: 7. This CDR3 contains 15 residues. Germline assignment: CDR1 SGHKS and CDR2 YYEKEE (reference sequence). The CDR3 loop reads CASSRDGTGGQPQHF. DNA of the CDR3: TGTGCCAGCAGCCGGGATGGGACAGGGGGACAGCCCCAGCATTTT.

This chain uses TRBV11-1 with TRBJ1-6; maybe TRBD1 (5 bases). Trimming took 1 base from V and 10 from J, leaving 11 bases between them. Germline V gene lookup returns CDR1 SGHAT and CDR2 FQDESV (reference sequence). CDR3 length equals 14 residues. CDR3 bases: TGTGCCAGCAGCTTAGGCAGGGTGGCATCACCCCTCCACTTT. Its protein product is CASSLGRVASPLHF.

J is TRBJ2-3 and V is TRBV11-2; unclear D gene. The CDR3 loop spans 14 amino acids. CDR1 and CDR2 from the germline V gene are SGHAT and FQNNGV. Trimming took 4 bases from V and 1 from J, leaving 9 bases between them. CDR3 nucleotide sequence: TGTGCCAGCAGCTCATTTGTTGGCACAGATACGCAGTATTTT. Translating it yields CASSSFVGTDTQYF.

The chain has TRBV7-2 and TRBJ1-1; weak D call: TRBD1 (6 bases). The ends were cut back, 6 bases at V and 0 bases at J, with 17 bases in the middle. The CDR3 is 16 residues long. CDR1 SGHTA and CDR2 FQGNSA come from the germline V gene. DNA of the CDR3: TGTGCCAGCAGTCGCCCCCTGGACAGCATGAACACTGAAGCTTTCTTT. Translating gives CASSRPLDSMNTEAFF.

This chain links TRBV6-1 with TRBJ1-1; D may be TRBD1 (6 bases). Trimming cost V 3 bases and J 0 bases, with 11 bases left between them. Germline loops: CDR1 MNHNS, CDR2 SASEGT. The CDR3 loop spans 15 amino acids. The CDR3 DNA is TGTGCCAGCAGTGATCCAGGGGCTATGAACACTGAAGCTTTCTTT. This translates into CASSDPGAMNTEAFF.

This clone was observed at least ten times. This chain connects TRBV5-8 to TRBJ2-3, with 7 positions matching TRBD1. Trimming cost V 4 bases and J 0 bases; bases outside gene matches: 2. The CDR3 is 14 residues long. Per the germline V gene, CDR1 is SGHTS and CDR2 is YDEGEE. The CDR3 DNA follows: TGTGCCAGCAGCCTGGGACAGAGCACAGATACGCAGTATTTT. It translates to CASSLGQSTDTQYF. The entire variable domain, with the rest obtained from reference TRBV5-8 and TRBJ2-3, is as follows: EAGVTQSPTHLIKTRGQQATLRCSPISGHTSVYWYQQALGLGLQFLLWYDEGEERNRGNFPPRFSGRQFPNYSSELNVNALELEDSALYLCASSLGQSTDTQYFGPGTRLTVL.

The rearrangement uses TRBV10-1 and TRBJ2-5; tentative D call: TRBD1 (5 bases). Trimming pared 6 bases from V and 5 bases from J, leaving 13 bases between. This CDR3 spans 13 amino acids. Germline assignment: CDR1 WNHNN and CDR2 SYGVQD (reference sequence). The CDR3 region is CASSAGFGETQYF. The CDR3, as DNA: TGCGCCAGCAGCGCAGGGTTTGGGGAGACCCAGTACTTC.

This chain connects TRBV15 to TRBJ1-6, with TRBD1 as a possible D gene (5 bases). Germline CDR1 LNHNV, CDR2 YYDKDF (reference sequence). V was clipped by 8 bases and J by 9 bases, with 17 bases between them. This CDR3 is built from 14 residues. DNA for the CDR3: TGTGCCACCTCAAGACCAGGGTTTAGTTCACCCCTCCACTTT. Translating gives CATSRPGFSSPLHF. The whole variable domain, remainder taken from reference TRBV15 and TRBJ1-6, is DAMVIQNPRYQVTQFGKPVTLSCSQTLNHNVMYWYQQKSSQAPKLLFHYYDKDFNNEADTPDNFQSRRPNTSFCFLDIRSPGLGDTAMYLCATSRPGFSSPLHFGNGTRLTVT.

This chain links TRBV10-3 with TRBJ1-1; weak D call: TRBD1 (6 bases). This CDR3 region has 13 residues. Trimming stripped 6 bases from V and 1 base from J, with 9 bases between. The germline V gene encodes CDR1 ENHRY and CDR2 SYGVKD. CDR3 DNA: TGTGCCATCAGCAAAGGGGGGAACACTGAAGCTTTCTTT. As protein: CAISKGGNTEAFF.

The chain employs TRBV7-9 and TRBJ2-7; D perhaps matches TRBD2 (6 bases). V lost 1 base, J lost 5 bases, and 18 bases lay in between. CDR1 and CDR2 (germline): SEHNR, FQNEAQ (reference sequence). CDR3 length: 16 residues. The CDR3 coding sequence is TGTGCCAGCAGCTTAGAGCCCCCTGGAGGGTTCCACGAGCAGTACTTC. Translation gives CASSLEPPGGFHEQYF.

The genes are TRBV5-4 and TRBJ1-1; D is perhaps TRBD1 (5 bases). The CDR3 contains 14 residues. CDR1 is SGHNT, CDR2 YYREEE, per germline (reference sequence). The germline V and J ends were trimmed by 4 bases and 4 bases, with 14 bases remaining between them. CDR3 nucleotides: TGTGCCAGCAGCCTCTCCGACAGAAGCACTGAAGCTTTCTTT. Its translation is CASSLSDRSTEAFF.

The chain has TRBV7-2 and TRBJ1-1; D gene ambiguous. Germline V lookup: CDR1 SGHTA, CDR2 FQGNSA. There are 12 residues in the CDR3. V lost 5 bases and J 2 bases, leaving 6 bases between the germline ends. CDR3 sequence (DNA): TGTGCCAGCAGCCTATATAACACTGAAGCTTTCTTT. This sequence encodes CASSLYNTEAFF. Combining the CDR3 with reference TRBV7-2 and TRBJ1-1 gives the whole variable domain GAGVSQSPSNKVTEKGKDVELRCDPISGHTALYWYRQSLGQGLEFLIYFQGNSAPDKSGLPSDRFSAERTGGSVSTLTIQRTQQEDSAVYLCASSLYNTEAFFGQGTRLTVV.

The chain has TRBV9 and TRBJ2-7; the match to TRBD2 covers 9 bases. CDR1 is SGDLS and CDR2 is YYNGEE in the germline V gene. Unmatched junction bases numbered 7, after V lost 2 bases and J lost 7 bases. The CDR3 covers 14 residues. Here the CDR3 DNA reads TGTGCCAGCAGCGTTAGCGGGGGCCTCGGGGAGCAGTACTTC. It yields the protein CASSVSGGLGEQYF.

The chain combines TRBV28 with TRBJ2-7, with D possibly matching TRBD2 (7 bases). This CDR3 is 16 amino acids long. V was cut by 2 bases and J by 4 bases, with 18 bases left in between. The V gene's germline CDR1 is MDHEN and CDR2 SYDVKM. The CDR3 reads CASSLAGGGSSYEQYF. The CDR3 DNA sequence: TGTGCCAGCAGTTTAGCTGGGGGGGGCTCCTCTTACGAGCAGTACTTC.

This chain uses TRBV2 with TRBJ1-1; TRBD1 agrees at 8 bases. The CDR3 is 13 amino acids. The J segment lost 5 bases and the V segment lost 4 bases, leaving 3 bases of the junction unmatched. The V gene's germline CDR1 is SNHLY and CDR2 FYNNEI. The CDR3 nucleotides read TGTGCCAGCAGTGGACAGGGGCGGACTGAAGCTTTCTTT. This codes for CASSGQGRTEAFF.

CDR3 sequence (DNA): TGTGCCAGCAGCGAGCGGGGGGGCAACACCGGGGAGCTGTTTTTT. This gives the protein CASSERGGNTGELFF. The genes are TRBV9 and TRBJ2-2, with 10 bases aligning to TRBD2. Losses at the gene ends were 3 bases for V and 2 bases for J; bases not matched to a gene: 1. The CDR3 covers 15 residues. CDR1 is SGDLS, CDR2 YYNGEE, per germline.

This chain joins TRBV11-2 and TRBJ2-7, with 9 bases that match TRBD2. CDR3 length equals 14 residues. Germline V gives CDR1 SGHAT, CDR2 FQNNGV. With 4 bases clipped from V and 3 bases from J, the junction kept 4 bases outside the gene matches. CDR3 DNA sequence: TGTGCCAGCAGCTCCAGCGGGGGGAACTACGAGCAGTACTTC. It yields the protein CASSSSGGNYEQYF.

The rearrangement uses TRBV10-2 and TRBJ2-3; 7 bases agree with TRBD1. V shed 10 bases, J shed 1 base, and the junction held 14 bases outside the gene matches. The CDR3 loop spans 16 amino acids. CDR1 is WSHSY and CDR2 is SAAADI in the germline V gene. The CDR3 DNA sequence: TGCGCCACCTCCCCCTCACCCGGGACAGGCACAGATACGCAGTATTTT. Translating it yields CATSPSPGTGTDTQYF.

The chain joins TRBV10-2 to TRBJ1-1; a weak D match, TRBD1 (6 bases). CDR3 length: 14 amino acids. With 10 bases removed from V and 2 bases from J, the gap between germline ends came to 17 bases. Per germline, CDR1 WSHSY and CDR2 SAAADI. CDR3 in amino acids: CATINTGTNTEAFF. The CDR3 DNA is TGCGCCACCATTAATACAGGGACCAACACTGAAGCTTTCTTT.

This chain links TRBV19 with TRBJ1-5; D perhaps matches TRBD1 (6 bases). The germline V gene has CDR1 LNHDA and CDR2 SQIVND (reference sequence). V lost 8 bases, J lost 0 bases, and 14 bases lay in between. This CDR3 has 15 amino acids. The CDR3, as DNA: TGTGCCAGTGGAACAGGGTTCTATAGCAATCAGCCCCAGCATTTT. This encodes CASGTGFYSNQPQHF.

The chain joins TRBV10-3 to TRBJ2-7; 7 nucleotides align to TRBD1. With V trimmed by 10 bases and J by 2 bases, 11 bases remained unmatched. Germline CDR1 ENHRY, CDR2 SYGVKD. The CDR3 length is 14 residues. The CDR3 DNA sequence: TGTGCCACCGCTTCCGGGACAGCCACCTACGAGCAGTACTTC. The encoded protein is CATASGTATYEQYF.

V gene TRBV9 combines with J gene TRBJ2-1, with D unresolved. This CDR3 comprises 15 residues. Germline CDR1 is SGDLS and CDR2 is YYNGEE. The V end was cut by 0 bases, the J end by 2 bases, with 9 bases between. Here the CDR3 reads CASSVGALTYNEQFF. CDR3 sequence (DNA): TGTGCCAGCAGCGTAGGGGCCCTCACCTACAATGAGCAGTTCTTC.

The J gene is TRBJ1-4, the V gene TRBV11-2; 7 positions match TRBD1. Germline V lookup: CDR1 SGHAT, CDR2 FQNNGV. This CDR3 comprises 15 residues. The V and J ends lost 5 bases and 3 bases, in that order; junction bases with no gene match: 6. The CDR3 reads CASSVRQGANEKLFF. The DNA for the CDR3 is TGTGCCAGCAGCGTTCGACAGGGTGCTAATGAAAAACTGTTTTTT.

The chain recombines TRBV27 with TRBJ2-7; 10 bases match TRBD1. The length of the CDR3 is 15 residues. Germline V gene lookup returns CDR1 MNHEY and CDR2 SMNVEV (reference sequence). The J segment lost 0 bases and the V segment lost 3 bases, leaving 2 bases of the junction unmatched. The CDR3 sequence is CASSFRTGGSYEQYF. In DNA form, the CDR3 reads TGTGCCAGCAGTTTCCGGACAGGGGGCTCCTACGAGCAGTACTTC.

The rearrangement joins TRBV30 to TRBJ2-5; possibly TRBD2 for D (5 bases). CDR3 length equals 14 residues. Germline CDR1 GTSNPN, CDR2 SVGIG (reference sequence). V lost 3 bases, J lost 2 bases, and 13 bases lay in between. CDR3 residues: CAWSRGAGQETQYF. CDR3 bases: TGTGCCTGGAGCCGGGGAGCTGGACAAGAGACCCAGTACTTC.

The chain joins TRBV5-6 to TRBJ2-5, with D possibly TRBD2 on 7 matching bases. Germline assignment: CDR1 SGHDT and CDR2 YYEEEE. CDR3 length: 17 amino acids. Trimming removed 1 base at V and 4 bases at J, with 20 bases between. The CDR3 region has the DNA TGTGCCAGCAGCTTGAGGGGGGACTATTCCCGGGGAGAGACCCAGTACTTC. Its translation is CASSLRGDYSRGETQYF.